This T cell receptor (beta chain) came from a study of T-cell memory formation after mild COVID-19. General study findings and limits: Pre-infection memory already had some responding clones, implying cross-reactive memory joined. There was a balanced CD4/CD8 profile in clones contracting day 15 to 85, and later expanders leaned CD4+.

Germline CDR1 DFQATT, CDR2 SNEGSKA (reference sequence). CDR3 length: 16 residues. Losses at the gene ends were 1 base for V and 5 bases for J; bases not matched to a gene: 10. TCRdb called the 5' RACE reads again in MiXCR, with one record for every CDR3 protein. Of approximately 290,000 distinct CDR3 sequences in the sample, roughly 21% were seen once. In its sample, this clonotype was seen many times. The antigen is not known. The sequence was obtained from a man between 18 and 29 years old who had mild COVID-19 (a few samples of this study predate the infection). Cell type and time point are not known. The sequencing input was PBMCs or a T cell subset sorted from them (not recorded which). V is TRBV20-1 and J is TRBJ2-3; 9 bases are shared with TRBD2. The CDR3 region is CSARVGGSGGVDTQYF. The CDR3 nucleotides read TGCAGTGCTAGAGTTGGAGGTAGCGGGGGAGTAGATACGCAGTATTTT.